This TCR beta chain originates from a study of early T cells in non-severe SARS-CoV-2 infection. This clonotype was detected many times. One entry per CDR3 protein results from TCRdb running MiXCR on the 5' RACE reads. The sample carries tens of thousands of distinct CDR3 sequences, 8% to 10% recorded once. Losses at the gene ends were 2 bases for V and 6 bases for J; bases not matched to a gene: 5. CDR3 length equals 15 residues. Germline V gene lookup returns CDR1 MNHEY and CDR2 SVGAGI. The specimen sequenced was whole blood. The receptor comes from an adult who was a healthcare worker with PCR-confirmed SARS-CoV-2 infection or an uninfected control (not recorded which). V and J are TRBV6-5 and TRBJ2-7; TRBD2 matches 12 bases. CDR3 DNA sequence: TGTGCCAGCAGTTACCAACTAGCGGGAGGATCCGAGCAGTACTTC. Translated: CASSYQLAGGSEQYF.